The sequence of this T cell receptor beta chain was determined in a study of blood T cell repertoires in COVID-19. Study overall: Spain, Italy and the United States supplied samples that represented acute and convalescent COVID-19. Nucleic acid was either cDNA or gDNA, and it came from T cells, B-cell-depleted T cells, or PBMCs.

The CDR3 is 14 residues long. The junction had 7 bases not matched to a gene; V was cut back by 5 bases and J by 2 bases. In germline, CDR1 is SGHRS, CDR2 YFSETQ. In its sample, this clone ranks as large. Original processing methods: How many nucleated cells were present was estimated from reference gene primer amplification. The protocol was immunoSEQ multiplex PCR, while the TCRdb copy is restricted to in-frame clones and leaves out a portion. That table gives V, J and clone size, and the DNA gave D and trimming. The repertoire holds about 180,000 clones, with about 86% as singletons. The genes are TRBV5-1 and TRBJ2-7; TRBD2 matches at 7 bases. Material: peripheral blood. The sequence came from a man in his fifties or sixties with active or convalescent COVID-19. This CDR3 is CASSRGGSAYEQYF. CDR3 bases: TGCGCCAGCAGTCGGGGCGGGAGCGCCTACGAGCAGTACTTC.